The next 10 T cell receptor beta chains were all read from a single sample in a study of blood T cells in healthy people across ages. For the second PCR, which ran for about 7 to 12 cycles, a sample-barcoded 5' primer and a J-beta primer mix were used. Each CDR3 protein gets one entry after TCRdb re-called the 5' RACE reads with MiXCR. The sample carries 650,000 to 1,000,000 distinct CDR3 sequences, about 34% recorded once. Sequenced material: blood. All receptors derive from a man younger than 35 in good health.

DNA for the CDR3: TGTGCCAGCTCACTAAACCGACAGGATGGCTACACCTTC. It codes for CASSLNRQDGYTF. The V call is TRBV18, the J call TRBJ1-2, with D possibly being TRBD1 (6 bases). Trimming cost V 4 bases and J 6 bases, with 12 bases left between them. Germline V lookup: CDR1 KGHSH, CDR2 LQKENI. The CDR3 extends over 13 amino acids. The full variable domain, with the rest looked up from reference TRBV18 and TRBJ1-2, is NAGVMQNPRHLVRRRGQEARLRCSPMKGHSHVYWYRQLPEEGLKFMVYLQKENIIDESGMPKERFSAEFPKEGPSILRIQQVVRGDSAAYFCASSLNRQDGYTFGSGTRLTVV.

This clonotype was observed a handful of times. The genes are TRBV7-9 and TRBJ2-3, with D uncertain. V was pared by 4 bases and J by 2 bases, with 19 bases between. From germline, CDR1 is SEHNR and CDR2 FQNEAQ (reference sequence). The length of the CDR3 is 17 residues. CDR3 nucleotides: TGTGCCAGCAGCTGGGGTTTCGGGTACACGGACACAGATACGCAGTATTTT. It encodes CASSWGFGYTDTDTQYF.

This clonotype was seen a few times. The chain couples TRBV2 to TRBJ2-3; 14 nucleotides line up with TRBD2. The V gene end was trimmed by 6 bases and the J gene end by 8 bases; junction bases not matched to a gene: 1. The CDR3 is made up of 13 amino acids. Germline V lookup: CDR1 SNHLY, CDR2 FYNNEI. The CDR3 sequence is CASRTSGGATQYF. Written as DNA, the CDR3 is TGTGCCAGCAGGACTAGCGGGGGGGCTACGCAGTATTTT.

This clonotype occurred many times. The junction does not match germline at one end; this may be a read error. The chain couples TRBV12-3 or TRBV12-4 to TRBJ1-5; 7 positions agree with TRBD1. This CDR3 spans 15 amino acids. CDR3 protein: CASSPLGGGNQPQHF. DNA of the CDR3: TGTGCCAGCAGTCCCCTGGGAGGGGGCAACCAGCCCCAGCATTTT.

Comments on this clonotype: A read error is possible here, since a much larger clone lies one base away. The gene calls are TRBV20-1 and TRBJ1-6; no reliable D call. Germline assignment: CDR1 DFQATT and CDR2 SNEGSKA (reference sequence). CDR3 length equals 15 residues. The CDR3 is CNARRPISENSPLHF. The CDR3 DNA reads TGCAATGCTAGACGCCCAATTAGTGAAAATTCACCCCTCCACTTT.

The V and J genes are TRBV12-3 or TRBV12-4 and TRBJ2-7, with D unclear. The CDR3 is made up of 13 amino acids. Trimming removed 3 bases at V and 7 bases at J, with 13 bases between. In nucleotides, the CDR3 is TGTGCCAGCAGTTTTGAGGCCGTCAATGAGCAGTACTTC. Translating gives CASSFEAVNEQYF.

In its sample, this clonotype was seen a few times. The genes are TRBV5-1 and TRBJ2-3, with TRBD1 identical over 7 bases. Germline V CDR1 and CDR2: SGHRS, YFSETQ. The CDR3 length is 16 residues. Unmatched junction bases numbered 9, after V lost 3 bases and J lost 2 bases. The CDR3 is CASSSSRGPPTDTQYF. Here the CDR3 DNA reads TGCGCCAGCAGCTCCAGTAGGGGGCCTCCCACAGATACGCAGTATTTT.

Concerning this clonotype: A much larger clone differs from this one at a single base, so this may be a read error. V and J are TRBV5-1 and TRBJ2-3; D ambiguous. The germline CDR1 and CDR2 sequences are SGHRS and YFSETQ. Trimming removed 3 bases from V and 3 bases from J, with 14 bases in between. This CDR3 is 15 amino acids long. CDR3 coding DNA: TGCGCCAGCAGCTCGGCGGATGTGCGGACAGATACGCAGTATTTT. It specifies CASSSADVRTDTQYF. The full variable domain, completed using reference TRBV5-1 and TRBJ2-3, is KAGVTQTPRYLIKTRGQQVTLSCSPISGHRSVSWYQQTPGQGLQFLFEYFSETQRNKGNFPGRFSGRQFSNSRSEMNVSTLELGDSALYLCASSSADVRTDTQYFGPGTRLTVL.

With regard to this clonotype: The junction shows a germline mismatch at one end, possibly a read error. The chain links TRBV7-6 to TRBJ1-6; TRBD1 might be the D (6 bases). CDR1 and CDR2 (germline): SGHVS, FNYEAQ. The CDR3 covers 16 residues. CDR3 loop: CASSTRQERENSPLRF. The CDR3 region has the DNA TGTGCCAGCAGCACCAGACAGGAGCGGGAAAACTCACCCCTCCGCTTT.

J is TRBJ1-2 and V is TRBV12-3 or TRBV12-4; 8 nucleotides align to TRBD1. The ends lost 3 bases at V and 6 bases at J; junction bases unmatched: 6. This CDR3 comprises 14 residues. CDR3 nucleotides: TGTGCCAGCAGTTTTCGGGGACAGGCCGATGGCTACACCTTC. This codes for CASSFRGQADGYTF.